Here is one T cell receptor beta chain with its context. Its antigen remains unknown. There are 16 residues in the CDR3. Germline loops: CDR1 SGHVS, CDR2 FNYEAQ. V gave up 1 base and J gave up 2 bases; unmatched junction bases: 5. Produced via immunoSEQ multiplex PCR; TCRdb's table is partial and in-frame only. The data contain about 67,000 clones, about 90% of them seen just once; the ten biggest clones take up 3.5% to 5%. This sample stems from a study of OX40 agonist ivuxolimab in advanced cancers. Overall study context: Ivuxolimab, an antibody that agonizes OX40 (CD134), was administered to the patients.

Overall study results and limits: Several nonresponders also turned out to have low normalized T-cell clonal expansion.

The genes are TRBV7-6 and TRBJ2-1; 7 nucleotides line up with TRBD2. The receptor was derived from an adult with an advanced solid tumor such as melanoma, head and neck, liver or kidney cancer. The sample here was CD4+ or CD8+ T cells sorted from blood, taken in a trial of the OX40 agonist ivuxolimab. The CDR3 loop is CASSLGGAGAYNEQFF. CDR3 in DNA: TGTGCCAGCAGCTTAGGCGGTGCGGGAGCCTACAATGAGCAGTTCTTC.